This T cell receptor beta chain was sequenced in a study of glioma-infiltrating T cells. Study results and limitations: Non-neoplastic patients had below-expected tissue-blood divergence, while all gliomas exceeded expectation. CDR3 overlap between tissue and blood was very small.

Amplification of TCR alpha and beta CDR3 regions from RNA used iRepertoire nested multiplex PCR. For one-step reverse transcription and amplification, roughly 95-400 ng of tissue mRNA or PBMC total RNA was used. A single record per CDR3 protein comes from TCRdb applying MiXCR to the multiplex PCR reads. Here the sample spans about 190,000 distinct CDR3 sequences, around 32% being singletons. This CDR3 spans 15 amino acids. Trimming took off 4 bases at V and 2 bases at J, with 14 bases between the two ends. Per the germline V gene, CDR1 is SGHTA and CDR2 is FQGNSA. This clonotype was seen ten or more times. Its antigen is unknown.

The sequenced sample was glioma tissue, nonneoplastic brain tissue, or PBMCs (not recorded which). V is TRBV7-2 and J is TRBJ2-5; D possibly corresponds to TRBD2 (5 bases). This receptor was taken from a human donor with low-grade glioma or glioblastoma, undergoing nonglioma brain surgery, or in good health (not recorded which). The CDR3 spells CASSSEKRIQETQYF. The DNA for the CDR3 is TGTGCCAGCAGCTCTGAAAAGCGGATTCAAGAGACCCAGTACTTC. Looking up the rest from reference TRBV7-2 and TRBJ2-5 gives the full variable domain: GAGVSQSPSNKVTEKGKDVELRCDPISGHTALYWYRQSLGQGLEFLIYFQGNSAPDKSGLPSDRFSAERTGGSVSTLTIQRTQQEDSAVYLCASSSEKRIQETQYFGPGTRLLVL.